This T cell receptor beta chain comes out of a study of blood T cells in healthy people across ages. It was with a sample-barcoded 5' primer and a J-beta primer mix that a second PCR of roughly 7 to 12 cycles was run. TCRdb used MiXCR to reprocess the 5' RACE reads, holding one entry per CDR3 protein. Here the sample spans 600,000 to 900,000 distinct CDR3 sequences, roughly 26% being singletons. CDR3 length equals 15 residues. Germline lookup yields CDR1 MNHNY and CDR2 SVGAGI (reference sequence). The V and J ends lost 4 bases and 1 base respectively, with 13 bases between them. These data were also reused for a study on T cells of mothers and their children.

This chain joins TRBV6-6 and TRBJ1-2, with a tentative D call TRBD1 (5 bases). The receptor comes from a boy between 10 and 17 years old in good health. The sample was blood. The CDR3 protein is CASSLTGTLNYGYTF. The CDR3 DNA follows: TGTGCCAGCAGTTTGACCGGGACTCTTAACTATGGCTACACCTTC.